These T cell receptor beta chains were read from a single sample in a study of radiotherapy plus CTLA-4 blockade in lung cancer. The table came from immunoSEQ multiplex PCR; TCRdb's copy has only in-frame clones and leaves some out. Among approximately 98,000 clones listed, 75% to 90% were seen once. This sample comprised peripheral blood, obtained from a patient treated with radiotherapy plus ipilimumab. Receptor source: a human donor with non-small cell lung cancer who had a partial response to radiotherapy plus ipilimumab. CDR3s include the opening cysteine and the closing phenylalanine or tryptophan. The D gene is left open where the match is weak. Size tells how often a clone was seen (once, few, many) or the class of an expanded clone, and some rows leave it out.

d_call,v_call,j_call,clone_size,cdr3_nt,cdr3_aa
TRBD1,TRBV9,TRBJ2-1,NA,TGTGCCAGCAGCGAGTCGGGACAGGAGCGCGAGCAGTTCTTC,CASSESGQEREQFF
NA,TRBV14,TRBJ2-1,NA,TGTGCCAGCAGCCAGGCGGACTACAATGAGCAGTTCTTC,CASSQADYNEQFF
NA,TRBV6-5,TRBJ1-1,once,TGTGCCAGCACTCTAAACAGGGAAAGGAACACTGAAGCTTTCTTT,CASTLNRERNTEAFF
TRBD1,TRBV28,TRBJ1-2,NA,TGTGCCAGCCTAGGGGGCTCGGGGTTGTATGGCTACACCTTC,CASLGGSGLYGYTF
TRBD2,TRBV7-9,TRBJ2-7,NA,TGTGCCAGCACCTTAGCGGGAGGCTTCGAGGAGCAGTACTTC,CASTLAGGFEEQYF
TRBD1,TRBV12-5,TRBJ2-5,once,TGTGCTAGTGGTTTGGGACAGGGGCTGGAGACCCAGTACTTC,CASGLGQGLETQYF
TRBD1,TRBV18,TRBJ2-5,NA,TGTGCCAGCTCCCTCCGACAGGGGGGAGAGACCCAGTACTTC,CASSLRQGGETQYF
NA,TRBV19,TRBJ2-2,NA,TGTGCCAGTAGGAGGGGGGGGGATTCGAACACCGGGGAGCTGTTTTTT,CASRRGGDSNTGELFF
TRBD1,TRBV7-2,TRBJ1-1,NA,TGTGCCAGCAGCACCCCCGGGGACAGACATGCTGAAGCTTTCTTT,CASSTPGDRHAEAFF
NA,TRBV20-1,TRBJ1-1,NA,TGCAGGGGCATGAACACTGAAGCTTTCTTT,CRGMNTEAFF
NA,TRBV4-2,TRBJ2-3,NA,TGTGCCAGCAGCCGAACGGGGGTCAGCACAGATACGCAGTATTTT,CASSRTGVSTDTQYF
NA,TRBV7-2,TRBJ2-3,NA,TGTGCCAGCAGCTTCAGTTGGACAGATACGCAGTATTTT,CASSFSWTDTQYF
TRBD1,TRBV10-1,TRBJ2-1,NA,TGCGCCAGCGGGGAGTCTACGGGACAGGGGGCAATCAATGAGCAGTTCTTC,CASGESTGQGAINEQFF
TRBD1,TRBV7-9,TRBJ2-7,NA,TGTGCCAGCAGCTTAGGGCAGGGGGCACGGAACGAGCAGTACTTC,CASSLGQGARNEQYF
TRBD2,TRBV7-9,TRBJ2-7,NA,TGTGCCAGCAGCACCCGTAGCGGGGACCTCTGGGAGCAGTACTTC,CASSTRSGDLWEQYF
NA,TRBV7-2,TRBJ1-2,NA,TGTGCCAGCAGCTCCTACAGCCACTATGGCTACACCTTC,CASSSYSHYGYTF
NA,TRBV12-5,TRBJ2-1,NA,TGTGCTAGTGCCGAGGGGGCGGGACTCGTCGGTGAGCAGTTCTTC,CASAEGAGLVGEQFF
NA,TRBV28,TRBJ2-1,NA,TGTGCCAGCAGTTTACTTGGGGCATGGGAGCAGTTCTTC,CASSLLGAWEQFF
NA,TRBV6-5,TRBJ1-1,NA,TGTGCCAGCAGTTACTCGTCCAGGGCGAACACTGAAGCTTTCTTT,CASSYSSRANTEAFF
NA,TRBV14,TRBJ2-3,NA,TGTGCCAGCAGCCTGCGGGACCCACGAGATACGCAGTATTTT,CASSLRDPRDTQYF
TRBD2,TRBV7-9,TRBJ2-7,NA,TGTGCCAGCAGCGACCTTAGCGGGAGAAGGGTCTACGAGCAGTACTTC,CASSDLSGRRVYEQYF
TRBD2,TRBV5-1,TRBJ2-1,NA,TGCGCCAGCAGCTTGGTAGGGGAGGGTGAGCAGTTCTTC,CASSLVGEGEQFF
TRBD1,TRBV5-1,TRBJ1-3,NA,TGCGCCAGCAGCGTAGGGGGGACAGGGCCAAACACCATATATTTT,CASSVGGTGPNTIYF
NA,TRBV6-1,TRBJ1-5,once,TGTGCCAGCAGGAGGACAGATTATAACGATCAGCCCCAGCATTTT,CASRRTDYNDQPQHF
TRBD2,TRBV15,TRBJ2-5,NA,TGTGCCACCAGCAGATCCCCCAGGGTAGCGGGAGGTCTAGAGACCCAGTACTTC,CATSRSPRVAGGLETQYF
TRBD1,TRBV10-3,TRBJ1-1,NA,TGTGCCATCAGTGAACACGGGACAGGTCAGGGCGACACTGAAGCTTTCTTT,CAISEHGTGQGDTEAFF
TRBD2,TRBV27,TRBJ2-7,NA,TGTGCCAGCAGTTTTCGGGCGGGAGGGCATCTCGACGAGCAGTACTTC,CASSFRAGGHLDEQYF
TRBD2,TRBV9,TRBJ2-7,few,TGTGCCAGCAGCGTAGCTATGGCGGGAGAGCCCCACGAGCAGTACTTC,CASSVAMAGEPHEQYF
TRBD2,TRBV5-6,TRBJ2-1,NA,TGTGCCAGCAGCACCGAGCGGGGGAGATATTACAATGAGCAGTTCTTC,CASSTERGRYYNEQFF
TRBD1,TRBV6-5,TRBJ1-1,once,TGTGCCAGCAGTTCACAGGGGGCTGGCACTGAAGCTTTCTTT,CASSSQGAGTEAFF
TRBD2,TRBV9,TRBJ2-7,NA,TGTGCCAGCAGCGCCAGGACTAGCGGGATCTACGAGCAGTACTTC,CASSARTSGIYEQYF
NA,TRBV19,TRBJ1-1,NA,TGTGCCAGTAGTATGGGCACCCGAGCTTTAGAAGCTTTCTTT,CASSMGTRALEAFF
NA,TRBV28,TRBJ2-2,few,TGTGCCAGCAGCTTACTAAATTCGAACACCGGGGAGCTGTTTTTT,CASSLLNSNTGELFF
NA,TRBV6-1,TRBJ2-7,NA,TGTGCCAGCAGTACGACTAGAACCTACGAGCAGTACTTC,CASSTTRTYEQYF
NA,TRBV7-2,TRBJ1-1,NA,TGTGCCAGCAGCTTAGACAGGAACACTGAAGCTTTCTTT,CASSLDRNTEAFF
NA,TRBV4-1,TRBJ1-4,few,TGCGCCAGCAGCGCCCGTTGGGGGCAAATGGAAACTAATGAAAAACTGTTTTTT,CASSARWGQMETNEKLFF
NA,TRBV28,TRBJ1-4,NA,TGTGCCAGCACCTCCGATGGTCGCGCCGGAAAACTGTTTTTT,CASTSDGRAGKLFF
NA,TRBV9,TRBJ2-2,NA,TGTGCCAGCAGCACGGTCGCGAACACCGGGGAGCTGTTTTTT,CASSTVANTGELFF
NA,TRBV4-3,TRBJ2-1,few,TGCGCCAGCAGCCAAGGTTTAGCGGTCCCCTACAATGAGCAGTTCTTC,CASSQGLAVPYNEQFF
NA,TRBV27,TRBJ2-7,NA,TGTGCCAGCAGTTTTCCCCCCTCGGGCGGGATTGCTTACGAGCAGTACTTC,CASSFPPSGGIAYEQYF
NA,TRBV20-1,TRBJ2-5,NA,TGCAGTGTGGGGAGTCAAGAGACCCAGTACTTC,CSVGSQETQYF
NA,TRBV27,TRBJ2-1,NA,TGTGCCAGCAGTTTAAACAGGGATGCTGAGCAGTTCTTC,CASSLNRDAEQFF
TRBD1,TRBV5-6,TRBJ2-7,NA,TGTGCCAGCAGCTCCCTCGGGACAGGGAGGCACGAGCAGTACTTC,CASSSLGTGRHEQYF
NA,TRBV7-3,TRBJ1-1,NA,TGTGCCAGCAGCTCCTACAGCAGGCCGAACACTGAAGCTTTCTTT,CASSSYSRPNTEAFF
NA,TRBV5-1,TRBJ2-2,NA,TGCGCCAGCAGGGACACGAACACCGGGGAGCTGTTTTTT,CASRDTNTGELFF
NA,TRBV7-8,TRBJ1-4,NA,TGTGCCAGCAGCTTAGGGTACAAGGGAGCAACTAATGAAAAACTGTTTTTT,CASSLGYKGATNEKLFF
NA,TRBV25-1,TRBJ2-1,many,TGTGCCAGCAGTCGGACTCTTAGCTCCTACAATGAGCAGTTCTTC,CASSRTLSSYNEQFF
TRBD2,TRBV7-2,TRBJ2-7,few,TGTGCCAGCAGGCCGAGCGGGGGACTCTCCTACGAGCAGTACTTC,CASRPSGGLSYEQYF
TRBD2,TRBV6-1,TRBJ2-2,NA,TGTGCCAGCAGCCGGGTAGCGGGAGGTCCCGGGGAGCTGTTTTTT,CASSRVAGGPGELFF
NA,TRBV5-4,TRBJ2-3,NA,TGTGCCAGCAGCTTGGGGACAGGCACAGATACGCAGTATTTT,CASSLGTGTDTQYF
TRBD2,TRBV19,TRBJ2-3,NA,TGTGCCAGTACCCCGGGGCTAGCGGGAGTTGCGGATACGCAGTATTTT,CASTPGLAGVADTQYF
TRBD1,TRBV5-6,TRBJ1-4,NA,TGTGCCAGCAGCCTAACTCCGGGACAGGCAAATGAAAAACTGTTTTTT,CASSLTPGQANEKLFF